This record concerns one TCR beta chain sequence. Per the original data handling: Estimated nucleated cell counts came from reference gene primer amplification. Here immunoSEQ multiplex PCR was the method, and the copy in TCRdb shows in-frame clones only, minus some. V, J and clone size are taken as reported in that table, and D and trimming were inferred from the DNA itself. The sample has a few hundred thousand clones, 75% to 85% seen once; the top ten hold approximately 7.9%. This specimen belongs to a study of blood T cell repertoires in COVID-19. Study-wide context: COVID-19 samples from acute and convalescent phases originated in the United States, Italy and Spain. T cells, B-cell-depleted T cells, or PBMCs supplied cDNA or gDNA.

The TCR comes from a human donor in a cohort sampled during active COVID-19. The sample taken for sequencing was peripheral blood.

CDR3 region: CASSLAGLREKLFF. CDR3 bases: TGTGCCAGCAGCTTGGCAGGGTTACGTGAAAAACTGTTTTTT. The chain has TRBV5-6 and TRBJ1-4; D is perhaps TRBD1 (5 bases). With 0 bases removed from V and 7 bases from J, the gap between germline ends came to 10 bases. This CDR3 comprises 14 residues. Per the germline V gene, CDR1 is SGHDT and CDR2 is YYEEEE.